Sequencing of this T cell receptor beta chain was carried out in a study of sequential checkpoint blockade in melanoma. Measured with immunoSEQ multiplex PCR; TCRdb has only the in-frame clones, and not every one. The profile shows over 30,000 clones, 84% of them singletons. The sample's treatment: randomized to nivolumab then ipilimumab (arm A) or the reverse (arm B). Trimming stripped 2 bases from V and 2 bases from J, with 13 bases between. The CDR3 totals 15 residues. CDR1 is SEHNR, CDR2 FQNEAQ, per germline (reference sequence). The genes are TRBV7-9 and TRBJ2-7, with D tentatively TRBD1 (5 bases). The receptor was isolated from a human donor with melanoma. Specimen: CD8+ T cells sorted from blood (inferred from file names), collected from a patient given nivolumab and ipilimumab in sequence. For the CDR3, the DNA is TGTGCCAGCAGCTTAACCGACAGTGGAACCTACGAGCAGTACTTC. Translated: CASSLTDSGTYEQYF.